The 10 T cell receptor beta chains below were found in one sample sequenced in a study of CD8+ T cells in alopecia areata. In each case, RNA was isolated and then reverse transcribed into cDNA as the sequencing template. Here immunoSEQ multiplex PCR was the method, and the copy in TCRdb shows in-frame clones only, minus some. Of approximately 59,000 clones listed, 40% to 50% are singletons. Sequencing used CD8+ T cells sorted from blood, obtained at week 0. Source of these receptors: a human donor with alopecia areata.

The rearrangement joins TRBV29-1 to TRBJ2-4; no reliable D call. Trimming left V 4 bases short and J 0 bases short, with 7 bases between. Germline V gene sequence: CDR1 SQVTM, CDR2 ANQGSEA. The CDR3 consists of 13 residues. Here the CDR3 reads CSVANLAKNIQYF. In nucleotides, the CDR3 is TGCAGCGTTGCAAACTTAGCCAAAAACATTCAGTACTTC.

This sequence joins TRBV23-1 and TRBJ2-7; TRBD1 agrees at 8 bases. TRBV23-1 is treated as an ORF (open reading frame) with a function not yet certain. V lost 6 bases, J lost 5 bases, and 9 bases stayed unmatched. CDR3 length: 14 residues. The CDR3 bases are TGCGCCAGCAGCCCTAGTCAGGGGGCCGACGAGCAGTACTTC. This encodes CASSPSQGADEQYF.

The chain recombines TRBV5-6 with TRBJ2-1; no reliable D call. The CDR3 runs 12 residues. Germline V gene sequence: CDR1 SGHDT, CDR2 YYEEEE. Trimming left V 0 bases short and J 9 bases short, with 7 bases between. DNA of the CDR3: TGTGCCAGCAGCTTGGGTGGCGTTGAGCAGTTCTTC. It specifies CASSLGGVEQFF.

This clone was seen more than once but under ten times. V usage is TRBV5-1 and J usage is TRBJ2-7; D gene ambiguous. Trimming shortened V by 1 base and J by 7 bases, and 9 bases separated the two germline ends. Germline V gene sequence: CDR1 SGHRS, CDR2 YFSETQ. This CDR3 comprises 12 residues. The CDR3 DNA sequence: TGCGCCAGCAGCTTGAACTACCAGGAGCAGTACTTC. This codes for CASSLNYQEQYF.

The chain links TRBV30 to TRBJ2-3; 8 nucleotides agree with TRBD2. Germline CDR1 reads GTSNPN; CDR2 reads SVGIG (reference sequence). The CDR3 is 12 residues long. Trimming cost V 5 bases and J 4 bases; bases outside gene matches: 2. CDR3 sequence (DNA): TGTGCCTGGGAGGGACTAGCAGATACGCAGTATTTT. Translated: CAWEGLADTQYF.

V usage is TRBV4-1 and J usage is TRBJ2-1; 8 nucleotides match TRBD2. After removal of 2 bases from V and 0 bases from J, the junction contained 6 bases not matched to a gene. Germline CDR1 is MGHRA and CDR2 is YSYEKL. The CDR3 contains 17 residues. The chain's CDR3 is CASSQNGAGASYNEQFF. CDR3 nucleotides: TGCGCCAGCAGCCAAAATGGAGCGGGAGCCTCCTACAATGAGCAGTTCTTC.

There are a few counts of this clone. The CDR3, as DNA: TGTGCCAGCAGCCCCGTGGGGGGGACTGAAGCTTTCTTT. Translating it yields CASSPVGGTEAFF. The chain links TRBV6-5 to TRBJ1-1, with D perhaps TRBD1 (5 bases). CDR3 size: 13 residues. The V end lost 6 bases, the J end lost 5 bases, and 13 bases lay between the germline ends. The germline V gene has CDR1 MNHEY and CDR2 SVGAGI.

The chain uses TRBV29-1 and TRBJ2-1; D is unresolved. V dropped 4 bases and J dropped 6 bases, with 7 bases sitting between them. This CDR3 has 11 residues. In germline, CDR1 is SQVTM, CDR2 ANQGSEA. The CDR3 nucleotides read TGCAGCGTTGCTATCGCCAATGAGCAGTTCTTC. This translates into CSVAIANEQFF.

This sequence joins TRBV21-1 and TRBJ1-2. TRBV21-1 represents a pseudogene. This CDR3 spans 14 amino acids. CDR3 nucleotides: TGTGCCAGCAGCTCAATCGGAATTCGGTATGGCTACACCTTC. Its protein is CASSSIGIRYGYTF.

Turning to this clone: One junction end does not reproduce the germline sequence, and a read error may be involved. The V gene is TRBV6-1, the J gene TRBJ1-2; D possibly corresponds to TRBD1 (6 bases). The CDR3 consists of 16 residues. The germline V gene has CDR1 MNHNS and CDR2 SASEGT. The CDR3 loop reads CASSEDWVPGDRGYTF. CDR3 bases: TGTGCCAGCAGCGAAGATTGGGTCCCAGGGGATAGAGGCTACACCTTC.